These 10 T cell receptor beta chains were all obtained from the same sample, sequenced in a study of radiotherapy plus CTLA-4 blockade in lung cancer. TCRdb keeps only in-frame clones here, not all; method: immunoSEQ multiplex PCR. The sample lists around 78,000 clones; around 78% were seen once. The material sequenced was peripheral blood, taken from a patient treated with radiotherapy plus ipilimumab. The receptors stem from a human donor with non-small cell lung cancer who had a partial response to radiotherapy plus ipilimumab. Some clones in this sample may be carry-over from other donors' samples.

This chain links TRBV6-1 with TRBJ2-7; D might be TRBD2 (6 bases). Germline CDR1 and CDR2: MNHNS and SASEGT. V lost 1 base, J lost 3 bases, and 13 bases lay in between. This CDR3 region has 15 residues. The CDR3 DNA reads as TGTGCCAGCAGTGAAGTGGCGGGAAGACTCTACGAGCAGTACTTC. Its protein is CASSEVAGRLYEQYF.

This clone was found once. This chain joins TRBV6-1 and TRBJ1-1; 8 bases line up with TRBD1. The V gene end was trimmed by 8 bases and the J gene end by 4 bases; junction bases not matched to a gene: 9. The length of the CDR3 is 14 residues. Looked up from germline, CDR1 is MNHNS and CDR2 is SASEGT. The CDR3 nucleotides read TGTGCCAGCGGGAGGGCAACAGGGGGCACTGAAGCTTTCTTT. Its protein is CASGRATGGTEAFF.

The chain couples TRBV11-3 to TRBJ2-7; possibly TRBD1 for D (6 bases). The germline CDR1 and CDR2 sequences are SGHNT and YENEEA. Between the trimmed V and J ends, which lost 5 bases and 0 bases, there was a span of 20 bases. This CDR3 region has 17 residues. CDR3 protein: CASSPILGTPSSYEQYF. The CDR3 nucleotides read TGTGCCAGCAGCCCAATTTTAGGGACACCGAGCTCCTACGAGCAGTACTTC.

The genes are TRBV30 and TRBJ2-6, with TRBD2 identical over 9 bases. The V segment lost 2 bases and the J segment 0 bases; nucleotides outside the gene matches: 8. The CDR3 is 18 residues long. Germline V gene sequence: CDR1 GTSNPN, CDR2 SVGIG (reference sequence). CDR3: CAWSRVAGGFSGANVLTF. CDR3 coding DNA: TGTGCCTGGAGTAGGGTCGCGGGAGGGTTCTCTGGGGCCAACGTCCTGACTTTC.

The chain recombines TRBV18 with TRBJ2-3; D unresolved. The CDR3 spans 14 residues. The V gene lost 0 bases and the J gene lost 4 bases, with 8 bases spanning the gap. Germline assignment: CDR1 KGHSH and CDR2 LQKENI. In DNA, the CDR3 is TGTGCCAGCTCACCACCAATAGCCTCAGATACGCAGTATTTT. Amino acids: CASSPPIASDTQYF.

The chain links TRBV4-1 to TRBJ1-1; tentative D call: TRBD1 (6 bases). In germline, CDR1 is MGHRA, CDR2 YSYEKL. Trimming pared 0 bases from V and 10 bases from J, leaving 18 bases between. The CDR3 covers 15 residues. The CDR3 nucleotides read TGCGCCAGCAGCCAAGAGGGGGGGGGCAGGGGCAGAGCTTTCTTT. Translating gives CASSQEGGGRGRAFF.

The genes are TRBV6-6 and TRBJ2-7; TRBD2 might be the D (5 bases). Germline CDR1 and CDR2: MNHNY and SVGAGI (reference sequence). The CDR3 covers 11 residues. V lost 4 bases to trimming and J lost 10 bases, with 11 bases between them. CDR3 nucleotide sequence: TGTGCCAGCAGTTCGGAGGCGGTTCAGTACTTC. The encoded protein is CASSSEAVQYF.

The rearrangement links TRBV27 to TRBJ1-2, with unresolved D. The CDR3 is 13 amino acids. Trimming took 3 bases from V and 8 from J, leaving 13 bases between them. Germline V lookup: CDR1 MNHEY, CDR2 SMNVEV (reference sequence). The CDR3 sequence is CASSFADTGGYTF. CDR3 DNA sequence: TGTGCCAGCAGTTTTGCCGATACGGGAGGCTACACCTTC.

This chain connects TRBV11-3 to TRBJ1-4, with 9 bases identical to TRBD1. Germline CDR1 and CDR2: SGHNT and YENEEA. V lost 5 bases to trimming and J lost 3 bases; unmatched junction nucleotides: 16. The CDR3 is 19 residues long. CDR3 DNA: TGTGCCAGCAGCCCCGACGCGCCGGGACAGGGAGGTTCTAATGAAAAACTGTTTTTT. It codes for CASSPDAPGQGGSNEKLFF.

This clone appeared once. The V and J genes are TRBV4-3 and TRBJ1-2; perhaps TRBD1 as D (5 bases). Germline assignment: CDR1 LGHNA and CDR2 YSLEER. V was cut by 5 bases and J by 1 base, with 14 bases left in between. CDR3 length: 15 amino acids. CDR3 sequence (DNA): TGCGCCAGCAGCATAGACAGAGGAAATAACTATGGCTACACCTTC. It codes for CASSIDRGNNYGYTF.